The 20 T cell receptor beta chains below come from one sample, sequenced in a study of T-cell memory formation after mild COVID-19. Each CDR3 protein gets one entry after TCRdb re-called the 5' RACE reads with MiXCR. This sample has 350,000 to 550,000 distinct CDR3 sequences, with around 17% found just once. The material sequenced was PBMCs or a T cell subset sorted from them (not recorded which). The receptors stem from a man aged 18 to 35 who had mild COVID-19 (a few samples of this study predate the infection). Cell type and time point are not known.

J is TRBJ1-5 and V is TRBV6-2 or TRBV6-3; D ambiguous. Germline lookup yields CDR1 MNHEY and CDR2 SVGEGT. This CDR3 contains 13 residues. V was clipped by 4 bases and J by 7 bases, with 11 bases between them. The CDR3 nucleotides are TGTGCCAGCAGTTTTGCCGGTAGCCAGCCCCAGCATTTT. It translates to CASSFAGSQPQHF.

This clonotype has only a few counts. This sequence joins TRBV4-2 and TRBJ2-1, with 9 nucleotides matching TRBD2. V was pared by 0 bases and J by 1 base, with 1 base of the junction left unmatched. CDR3 size: 16 residues. Looked up from germline, CDR1 is LGHNA and CDR2 is YNFKEQ. The chain's CDR3 is CASSQDTSGSYNEQFF. CDR3 bases: TGTGCCAGCAGCCAAGATACTAGCGGGTCCTACAATGAGCAGTTCTTC.

The chain carries TRBV5-1 and TRBJ2-2, with TRBD2 as a possible D gene (5 bases). Trimming took off 4 bases at V and 5 bases at J, with 15 bases between the two ends. Germline V lookup: CDR1 SGHRS, CDR2 YFSETQ. This CDR3 region has 15 residues. The CDR3 DNA reads TGCGCCAGCAGCGCTGGAAGCGGAAATACCGGGGAGCTGTTTTTT. Its protein product is CASSAGSGNTGELFF.

The chain employs TRBV5-6 and TRBJ1-6, with D unresolved. Germline CDR1 SGHDT, CDR2 YYEEEE. V lost 3 bases, J lost 9 bases, and 25 bases lay in between. There are 18 residues in the CDR3. In nucleotides, the CDR3 is TGTGCCAGCAGCTCTACAACCGCGGCTGGGATGTTGAGTTCACCCCTCCACTTT. This gives the protein CASSSTTAAGMLSSPLHF. Based on the CDR3 plus reference TRBV5-6 and TRBJ1-6, the full variable domain is DAGVTQSPTHLIKTRGQQVTLRCSPKSGHDTVSWYQQALGQGPQFIFQYYEEEERQRGNFPDRFSGHQFPNYSSELNVNALLLGDSALYLCASSSTTAAGMLSSPLHFGNGTRLTVT.

This clonotype has just a few counts. This sequence joins TRBV27 and TRBJ2-1; no firm D call. The CDR3 has 14 amino acids. CDR1 and CDR2 from the germline V gene are MNHEY and SMNVEV (reference sequence). V dropped 6 bases and J dropped 5 bases, with 14 bases sitting between them. The CDR3 region is CASSLARADNEQFF. CDR3 in DNA: TGTGCCAGCAGCCTGGCCCGAGCAGACAATGAGCAGTTCTTC.

This clonotype occurred many times. This chain joins TRBV5-1 and TRBJ2-1; D remains ambiguous. Germline CDR1 reads SGHRS; CDR2 reads YFSETQ. The V end was cut by 0 bases, the J end by 6 bases, with 4 bases between. The CDR3 runs 12 residues. The CDR3 protein is CASSLGLNEQFF. The CDR3 DNA follows: TGCGCCAGCAGCTTGGGGCTCAATGAGCAGTTCTTC.

The chain couples TRBV5-6 to TRBJ2-5; a weak D match, TRBD2 (6 bases). The V and J ends lost 5 bases and 0 bases respectively, with 14 bases between them. The CDR3 extends over 15 amino acids. Germline loops: CDR1 SGHDT, CDR2 YYEEEE. The CDR3 protein is CASRGPEGYQETQYF. The CDR3, as DNA: TGTGCCAGCAGGGGGCCGGAGGGGTACCAAGAGACCCAGTACTTC.

V usage is TRBV5-5 and J usage is TRBJ1-1, with D tentatively TRBD1 (6 bases). The ends were cut back, 2 bases at V and 7 bases at J, with 12 bases in the middle. This CDR3 is built from 13 residues. The germline V gene has CDR1 SGHKS and CDR2 YYEKEE (reference sequence). Written as DNA, the CDR3 is TGTGCCAGCAGCTTCAGGGGATCTTTTGAAGCTTTCTTT. As protein: CASSFRGSFEAFF. The entire variable domain, with the rest obtained from reference TRBV5-5 and TRBJ1-1, is as follows: DAGVTQSPTHLIKTRGQQVTLRCSPISGHKSVSWYQQVLGQGPQFIFQYYEKEERGRGNFPDRFSARQFPNYSSELNVNALLLGDSALYLCASSFRGSFEAFFGQGTRLTVV.

V is TRBV6-6 and J is TRBJ2-5; either TRBD1 or TRBD2 may supply D (5 bases each). V was trimmed by 6 bases and J by 5 bases, leaving 16 bases between them. The CDR3 runs to 14 residues. CDR1 is MNHNY, CDR2 SVGAGI, per germline (reference sequence). CDR3: CASRRDVRTETQYF. The CDR3 DNA follows: TGTGCCAGCAGAAGGGACGTGCGTACGGAGACCCAGTACTTC.

The chain couples TRBV12-5 to TRBJ2-7; 10 bases map to TRBD1. The CDR3 consists of 14 residues. Germline values: CDR1 LGHNT, CDR2 FRNRAP. Losses at the gene ends were 6 bases for V and 5 bases for J; bases not matched to a gene: 7. CDR3 nucleotides: TGTGCTAGTGGCCCTGGGACAGGGGTTGACGAGCAGTACTTC. The encoded protein is CASGPGTGVDEQYF. The full variable domain, its missing parts supplied by reference TRBV12-5 and TRBJ2-7, is DARVTQTPRHKVTEMGQEVTMRCQPILGHNTVFWYRQTMMQGLELLAYFRNRAPLDDSGMPKDRFSAEMPDATLATLKIQPSEPRDSAVYFCASGPGTGVDEQYFGPGTRLTVT.

CDR3 in DNA: TGTGCCAGAAGCTTGGAGTTGAGGAACAATGAGCAGTTCTTC. Its translation is CARSLELRNNEQFF. The chain links TRBV5-3 to TRBJ2-1; D gene uncertain. TRBV5-3 is identified as an open reading frame with a role that is uncertain. V was cut by 0 bases and J by 5 bases, with 9 bases left in between. The CDR3 totals 14 residues.

This clonotype was seen only a few times. This sequence joins TRBV23-1 and TRBJ2-7, with 9 bases matching TRBD1. TRBV23-1 is annotated as an ORF whose role is uncertain. This CDR3 comprises 16 residues. V lost 4 bases, J lost 5 bases, and 12 bases stayed unmatched. In DNA form, the CDR3 reads TGCGCCAGCAGTCCGGAGCTCCGGGACAGGGCTGACGAGCAGTACGTC. This translates into CASSPELRDRADEQYV.

This clonotype was seen only a few times. This chain connects TRBV6-2 or TRBV6-3 to TRBJ2-1; a weak D match, TRBD1 (5 bases). Germline values: CDR1 MNHEY, CDR2 SVGEGT. The CDR3 is 16 residues long. V lost 8 bases to trimming and J lost 0 bases, with 17 bases between them. The CDR3 loop is CASGHRSPSSYNEQFF. CDR3 nucleotide sequence: TGTGCCAGCGGACACAGGTCACCCAGCTCCTACAATGAGCAGTTCTTC.

The sample holds a few counts of this clonotype. The chain recombines TRBV6-2 or TRBV6-3 with TRBJ1-5, with 10 bases that match TRBD1. The germline gives CDR1 MNHEY, CDR2 SVGEGT. The CDR3 sequence is 15 residues long. J gave up 4 bases and V 6 bases, and 6 bases lay outside the gene matches. The CDR3: CASSPRQGANQPQHF. The CDR3 DNA reads TGTGCCAGCAGCCCTCGACAGGGGGCGAATCAGCCCCAGCATTTT.

This clonotype was detected a few times. The CDR3 sequence is CASSGTGGFQPQHF. CDR3 coding DNA: TGTGCCAGTTCCGGGACAGGGGGCTTTCAGCCCCAGCATTTT. This sequence joins TRBV6-2 or TRBV6-3 and TRBJ1-5; 12 bases are a match to TRBD1. CDR3 length equals 14 residues. Trimming cost V 9 bases and J 6 bases; bases outside gene matches: 6. Germline CDR1 reads MNHEY; CDR2 reads SVGEGT.

J is TRBJ1-4 and V is TRBV2, with TRBD1 matching 9 bases. V dropped 4 bases and J dropped 7; count of bases not matched to a gene: 7. This CDR3 contains 15 residues. The germline V gene has CDR1 SNHLY and CDR2 FYNNEI. CDR3 residues: CASSAQGARGEKLFF. CDR3 DNA: TGTGCCAGCAGTGCACAGGGGGCGCGAGGTGAAAAACTGTTTTTT.

The rearrangement links TRBV4-3 to TRBJ2-7, with a tentative D call TRBD2 (6 bases). The CDR3 extends over 15 amino acids. V was shortened by 4 bases and J by 5 bases, with 18 bases between the two germline ends. Looked up from germline, CDR1 is LGHNA and CDR2 is YSLEER. In DNA form, the CDR3 reads TGCGCCAGCAGCCCTGGCTGGGGGGTGGGAAACGAGCAGTACTTC. This gives the protein CASSPGWGVGNEQYF.

The chain employs TRBV5-4 and TRBJ2-2, with 8 bases fitting TRBD1. V lost 4 bases, J lost 6 bases, and 5 bases stayed unmatched. Germline values: CDR1 SGHNT, CDR2 YYREEE (reference sequence). CDR3 size: 14 residues. The CDR3, as DNA: TGTGCCAGCAGCACCGGACAGGGATCCGGGGAGCTGTTTTTT. Translated: CASSTGQGSGELFF.

This clonotype turned up a few times. The V call is TRBV20-1, the J call TRBJ2-2, with TRBD2 matching 7 bases. The germline V gene encodes CDR1 DFQATT and CDR2 SNEGSKA (reference sequence). The CDR3 is 15 residues long. V dropped 1 base and J dropped 5; count of bases not matched to a gene: 7. CDR3 bases: TGCAGTGCTAGAGGTTGGACTAGGATTACCGGGGAGCTGTTTTTT. It specifies CSARGWTRITGELFF.

This clonotype was detected ten times or more. This chain links TRBV7-6 with TRBJ1-1, with D uncertain. Trimming left V 2 bases short and J 1 base short, with 11 bases between. Germline V lookup: CDR1 SGHVS, CDR2 FNYEAQ. The CDR3 has 15 residues. The CDR3 region is CASSLFETRNTEAFF. In DNA, the CDR3 is TGTGCCAGCAGCTTATTCGAGACGAGGAACACTGAAGCTTTCTTT.